Following are 28 T cell receptor beta chains from one sample sequenced in a study of blood T cell repertoires in COVID-19 (TCRdb year 2020). The library was produced with the immunoSEQ multiplex PCR assay. TCRdb retrieved this table from immuneACCESS and kept in-frame rearrangements only. Not all clones are present; in checked studies, unresolved V genes account for under half, and no reason is known for the remainder. The sample table contains some 54,000 clones; only one count was recorded for more than 85% of them. Around 2.3% of the sample is taken by the ten largest. Sequenced sample: peripheral blood. The receptor set was obtained from a man aged 55 to 70 with acute or convalescent COVID-19.

This sequence joins TRBV10-3 and TRBJ2-2, with a weak D call TRBD2 (6 bases). Deletions cut 2 bases from V and 5 bases from J, with 18 bases between. Germline lookup yields CDR1 ENHRY and CDR2 SYGVKD. CDR3 length: 17 residues. The CDR3 sequence: CAISEPTGLIGTGELFF. As DNA, the CDR3 is TGTGCCATCAGTGAGCCAACGGGACTTATTGGAACCGGGGAGCTGTTTTTT.

V and J are TRBV7-2 and TRBJ2-1; 7 bases agree with TRBD2. Trimming cost V 1 base and J 7 bases; bases outside gene matches: 7. The CDR3 is made up of 15 amino acids. CDR1 and CDR2 from the germline V gene are SGHTA and FQGNSA. The CDR3: CASSLGRLAMNEQFF. The CDR3 DNA reads as TGTGCCAGCAGCTTAGGGCGACTAGCTATGAATGAGCAGTTCTTC.

J is TRBJ2-1 and V is TRBV24-1; D is unclear. CDR3 length: 16 residues. V shed 0 bases and J shed 0 bases, with 8 bases lying between them. Germline V CDR1 and CDR2: KGHDR, SFDVKD. The CDR3 sequence is CATSDLKHSSYNEQFF. The DNA for the CDR3 is TGTGCCACCAGTGATTTGAAGCACAGCTCCTACAATGAGCAGTTCTTC.

This clone occurred once. The gene calls are TRBV14 and TRBJ2-1; possibly TRBD2 for D (6 bases). CDR1 and CDR2 from the germline V gene are SGHDN and FVKESK. The CDR3 extends over 19 amino acids. V lost 0 bases, J lost 0 bases, and 18 bases lay in between. Here the CDR3 DNA reads TGTGCCAGCAGCCAAGATCCGGACTACTTCTCGAGCTCCTACAATGAGCAGTTCTTC. Translation gives CASSQDPDYFSSSYNEQFF.

The rearrangement uses TRBV10-3 and TRBJ1-1; 10 bases fit TRBD1. The CDR3 sequence is 17 residues long. J was trimmed by 3 bases and V by 3 bases; bases with no gene match: 10. Germline CDR1 is ENHRY and CDR2 is SYGVKD. CDR3 sequence: CAISEQMTGGKDTEAFF. The CDR3 region has the DNA TGTGCCATCAGTGAACAGATGACAGGGGGCAAGGACACTGAAGCTTTCTTT.

The chain recombines TRBV28 with TRBJ1-1; D is perhaps TRBD1 (5 bases). Germline V gene data show CDR1 as MDHEN and CDR2 as SYDVKM. V was clipped by 8 bases and J by 0 bases, with 10 bases between them. The CDR3 has 13 amino acids. CDR3 bases: TGTGCCAGCGGGATAGGGGTGAACACTGAAGCTTTCTTT. Translating it yields CASGIGVNTEAFF.

This chain joins TRBV6-6 and TRBJ2-7; D is uncertain. Trimming removed 7 bases at V and 3 bases at J, with 10 bases between. The CDR3 loop spans 12 amino acids. Germline V gene lookup returns CDR1 MNHNY and CDR2 SVGAGI (reference sequence). The CDR3 sequence: CASNQASYEQYF. The CDR3 DNA reads TGTGCCAGCAACCAAGCTAGCTACGAGCAGTACTTC.

This sequence joins TRBV2 and TRBJ2-7, with TRBD2 identical over 7 bases. CDR1 is SNHLY and CDR2 is FYNNEI in the germline V gene. V was pared by 7 bases and J by 0 bases, with 9 bases of the junction left unmatched. The CDR3 sequence is 15 residues long. CDR3 DNA: TGTGCCAGCAAAGTGAGGGAGGGGAACTCCTACGAGCAGTACTTC. Translation gives CASKVREGNSYEQYF.

This chain joins TRBV6-5 and TRBJ2-2; D possibly corresponds to TRBD2 (6 bases). The CDR3 is 15 residues long. The V end lost 2 bases, the J end lost 7 bases, and 14 bases lay between the germline ends. Germline CDR1 reads MNHEY; CDR2 reads SVGAGI. CDR3 DNA sequence: TGTGCCAGCAGTTACGCCGGAGGGGCGGTCGGGGAGCTGTTTTTT. The encoded protein is CASSYAGGAVGELFF.

V is TRBV12-3 or TRBV12-4 and J is TRBJ1-2; TRBD1 agrees at 8 bases. With V trimmed by 3 bases and J by 7 bases, 4 bases remained unmatched. This CDR3 comprises 13 residues. The CDR3 DNA sequence: TGTGCCAGCAGTTTTGGACAGGGTTTTGGCTACACCTTC. Translated: CASSFGQGFGYTF.

This chain connects TRBV28 to TRBJ2-7, with TRBD1 matching over 10 bases. Germline CDR1 reads MDHEN; CDR2 reads SYDVKM. J was trimmed by 4 bases and V by 0 bases; bases with no gene match: 6. There are 16 residues in the CDR3. The CDR3 region has the DNA TGTGCCAGCAGTTTATGGGGACAGGGGAATAGGTACGAGCAGTACTTC. It codes for CASSLWGQGNRYEQYF. Combining the CDR3 with reference TRBV28 and TRBJ2-7 gives the whole variable domain DVKVTQSSRYLVKRTGEKVFLECVQDMDHENMFWYRQDPGLGLRLIYFSYDVKMKEKGDIPEGYSVSREKKERFSLILESASTNQTSMYLCASSLWGQGNRYEQYFGPGTRLTVT.

Only one count was recorded for this clone. The V gene is TRBV4-3, the J gene TRBJ1-1, with D unresolved. Germline V gives CDR1 LGHNA, CDR2 YSLEER. Trimming stripped 4 bases from V and 6 bases from J, with 12 bases between. This CDR3 has 13 residues. CDR3 amino acids: CASSPRPGSEAFF. DNA for the CDR3: TGCGCCAGCAGCCCCAGACCGGGGTCTGAAGCTTTCTTT.

This chain connects TRBV7-2 to TRBJ2-3, with no clear D. Per germline, CDR1 SGHTA and CDR2 FQGNSA. Trimming shortened V by 0 bases and J by 2 bases, and 9 bases separated the two germline ends. The CDR3 is made up of 15 amino acids. The CDR3, as DNA: TGTGCCAGCAGCTTAGCAGCACCTCCCACAGATACGCAGTATTTT. Translated, it gives CASSLAAPPTDTQYF.

This chain uses TRBV5-4 with TRBJ1-2; tentatively, D is TRBD1 (5 bases). V lost 0 bases and J lost 5, with 8 bases in between. CDR3 length equals 13 residues. The germline V gene encodes CDR1 SGHNT and CDR2 YYREEE (reference sequence). DNA for the CDR3: TGTGCCAGCAGCTTGGAGGCAGGGTATGGCTACACCTTC. It yields the protein CASSLEAGYGYTF.

The chain combines TRBV11-3 with TRBJ2-7, with 10 nucleotides matching TRBD2. Looked up from germline, CDR1 is SGHNT and CDR2 is YENEEA. The CDR3 extends over 16 amino acids. V shed 5 bases, J shed 6 bases, and the junction held 13 bases outside the gene matches. CDR3 protein: CASSPDPGLAFREQYF. CDR3 in DNA: TGTGCCAGCAGCCCTGATCCGGGACTAGCGTTTCGCGAGCAGTACTTC.

V is TRBV7-8 and J is TRBJ2-7; 7 nucleotides match TRBD1. The germline CDR1 and CDR2 sequences are SGHVS and FQNEAQ. Losses at the gene ends were 5 bases for V and 2 bases for J; bases not matched to a gene: 6. This CDR3 region has 14 residues. CDR3 region: CASSRDSFPYEQYF. CDR3 coding DNA: TGTGCCAGCAGCAGGGACAGCTTTCCCTACGAGCAGTACTTC.

This sequence joins TRBV2 and TRBJ2-1; 7 nucleotides line up with TRBD1. CDR3 length: 15 amino acids. V shed 6 bases and J 10 bases; nucleotides not matched to a gene: 15. Per germline, CDR1 SNHLY and CDR2 FYNNEI. CDR3: CASSSSTGWGPEQFF. CDR3 bases: TGTGCCAGCAGCTCCTCGACAGGGTGGGGGCCCGAGCAGTTCTTC.

J is TRBJ2-5 and V is TRBV20-1; TRBD1 or TRBD2 may be the D gene (6 bases each). Germline V gene sequence: CDR1 DFQATT, CDR2 SNEGSKA (reference sequence). The V gene lost 3 bases and the J gene lost 5 bases, with 10 bases spanning the gap. The CDR3 consists of 12 residues. CDR3 DNA: TGCAGTGCTAGTGGGGGGCTGGAGACCCAGTACTTC. The encoded protein is CSASGGLETQYF.

The chain combines TRBV18 with TRBJ2-5; the match to TRBD1 covers 8 bases. The CDR3 loop spans 14 amino acids. After removal of 2 bases from V and 5 bases from J, the junction contained 4 bases not matched to a gene. Germline V lookup: CDR1 KGHSH, CDR2 LQKENI. The CDR3 sequence is CASSPGTGPETQYF. CDR3 DNA sequence: TGTGCCAGCTCACCAGGGACAGGTCCGGAGACCCAGTACTTC.

The V and J genes are TRBV7-9 and TRBJ1-3, with 7 positions matching TRBD1. CDR1 is SEHNR and CDR2 is FQNEAQ in the germline V gene (reference sequence). The CDR3 loop spans 15 amino acids. Unmatched junction bases numbered 5, after V lost 2 bases and J lost 4 bases. In DNA, the CDR3 is TGTGCCAGCAGCTTATCGACAGGGATCGGAAACACCATATATTTT. This gives the protein CASSLSTGIGNTIYF.

The J gene is TRBJ2-1, the V gene TRBV5-4, with D uncertain. Trimming cost V 4 bases and J 7 bases, with 12 bases left between them. There are 13 residues in the CDR3. Germline CDR1 and CDR2: SGHNT and YYREEE (reference sequence). DNA for the CDR3: TGTGCCAGCAGCCCACCAACAGAGAATGAGCAGTTCTTC. Translated: CASSPPTENEQFF.

V is TRBV5-4 and J is TRBJ2-1, with unresolved D. The CDR3 spans 13 residues. V was cut by 4 bases and J by 4 bases, with 9 bases left in between. Germline CDR1 is SGHNT and CDR2 is YYREEE (reference sequence). CDR3 amino acids: CASSGRLYNEQFF. In DNA form, the CDR3 reads TGTGCCAGCAGCGGTCGACTTTACAATGAGCAGTTCTTC.

The genes are TRBV29-1 and TRBJ2-3; D remains ambiguous. The CDR3 runs to 13 residues. Germline V CDR1 and CDR2: SQVTM, ANQGSEA. Trimming pared 3 bases from V and 9 bases from J, leaving 16 bases between. The CDR3 region has the DNA TGCAGCGTTGAGACTTCTTCGCAGATAACGCAGTATTTT. Its translation is CSVETSSQITQYF.

The rearrangement joins TRBV20-1 to TRBJ2-5; 7 bases align to TRBD1. CDR1 is DFQATT, CDR2 SNEGSKA, per germline (reference sequence). This CDR3 contains 13 residues. V shed 3 bases, J shed 3 bases, and the junction held 4 bases outside the gene matches. This CDR3 is CSASGTAKETQYF. CDR3 sequence (DNA): TGCAGTGCTAGTGGGACAGCCAAAGAGACCCAGTACTTC.

This clone was counted once. This chain links TRBV12-5 with TRBJ1-5, with a possible D match to TRBD1 (5 bases). V lost 0 bases, J lost 0 bases, and 18 bases lay in between. Germline V gene lookup returns CDR1 LGHNT and CDR2 FRNRAP. The CDR3 has 19 amino acids. CDR3 residues: CASGLVVGANRNSNQPQHF. The CDR3 bases are TGTGCTAGTGGTTTGGTTGTAGGGGCCAACCGTAATAGCAATCAGCCCCAGCATTTT.

V gene TRBV19 combines with J gene TRBJ2-1; 8 bases are a match to TRBD2. The germline V gene has CDR1 LNHDA and CDR2 SQIVND (reference sequence). V shed 4 bases, J shed 0 bases, and the junction held 8 bases outside the gene matches. The CDR3 totals 17 residues. CDR3 amino acids: CASSKRESGSSYNEQFF. DNA of the CDR3: TGTGCCAGTAGTAAAAGGGAGAGCGGGAGCTCCTACAATGAGCAGTTCTTC.

This chain joins TRBV11-2 and TRBJ2-7; 8 nucleotides agree with TRBD1. Germline CDR1 reads SGHAT; CDR2 reads FQNNGV. The junction had 6 bases not matched to a gene; V was cut back by 5 bases and J by 3 bases. This CDR3 has 14 amino acids. Here the CDR3 reads CASSPTGAFYEQYF. CDR3 sequence (DNA): TGTGCCAGCAGCCCGACAGGGGCTTTCTACGAGCAGTACTTC.

The genes are TRBV6-6 and TRBJ1-5, with a weak D call TRBD1 (6 bases). The CDR3 runs 14 residues. Trimming took 5 bases from V and 1 from J, leaving 9 bases between them. Germline V gene sequence: CDR1 MNHNY, CDR2 SVGAGI (reference sequence). The CDR3 loop reads CASSGGRSNQPQHF. Here the CDR3 DNA reads TGTGCCAGCAGTGGGGGCCGGAGCAATCAGCCCCAGCATTTT.